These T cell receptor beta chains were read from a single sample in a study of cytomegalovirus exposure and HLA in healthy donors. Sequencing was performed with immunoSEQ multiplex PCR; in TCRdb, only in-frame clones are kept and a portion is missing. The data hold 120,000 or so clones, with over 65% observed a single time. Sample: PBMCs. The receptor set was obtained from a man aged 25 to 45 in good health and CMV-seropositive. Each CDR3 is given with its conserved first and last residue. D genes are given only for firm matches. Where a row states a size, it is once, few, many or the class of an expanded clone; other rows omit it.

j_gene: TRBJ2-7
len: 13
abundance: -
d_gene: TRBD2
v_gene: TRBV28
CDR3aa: CASSPSRGGREYF
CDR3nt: TGTGCCAGCAGTCCCTCCCGGGGGGGGAGGGAGTACTTC

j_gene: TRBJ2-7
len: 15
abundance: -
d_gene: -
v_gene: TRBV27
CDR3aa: CASSLGGIGIYEQYF
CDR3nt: TGTGCCAGCAGTTTAGGCGGCATAGGAATCTACGAGCAGTACTTC

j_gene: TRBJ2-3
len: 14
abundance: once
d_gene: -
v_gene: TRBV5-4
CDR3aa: CASSLGIDTDTQYF
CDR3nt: TGTGCCAGCAGCTTGGGTATAGACACAGATACGCAGTATTTT

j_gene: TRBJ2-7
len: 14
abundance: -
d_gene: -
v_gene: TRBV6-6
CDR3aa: CASSYPGLMYEQYF
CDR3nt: TGTGCCAGCAGTTACCCGGGACTCATGTACGAGCAGTACTTC

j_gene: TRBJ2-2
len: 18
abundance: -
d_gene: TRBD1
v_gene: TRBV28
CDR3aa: CASSQLRQTGEWTGELFF
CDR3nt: TGTGCCAGCAGTCAATTACGTCAGACAGGGGAGTGGACCGGGGAGCTGTTTTTT

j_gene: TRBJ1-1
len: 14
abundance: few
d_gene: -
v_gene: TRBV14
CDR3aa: CASSQDWRGRQAFF
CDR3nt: TGTGCCAGCAGCCAAGATTGGAGGGGACGGCAAGCTTTCTTT

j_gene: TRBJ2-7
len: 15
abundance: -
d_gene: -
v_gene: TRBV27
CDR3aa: CASSARPGVSYEQYF
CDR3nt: TGTGCCAGCAGTGCCAGACCGGGAGTTTCCTACGAGCAGTACTTC

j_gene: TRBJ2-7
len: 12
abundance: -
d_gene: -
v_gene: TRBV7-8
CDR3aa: CASSRTVDEQYF
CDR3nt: TGTGCCAGCAGCAGGACAGTAGATGAGCAGTACTTC

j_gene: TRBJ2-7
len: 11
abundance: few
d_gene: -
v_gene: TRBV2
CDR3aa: CASTYYYEQYF
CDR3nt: TGTGCCAGCACATACTACTACGAGCAGTACTTC

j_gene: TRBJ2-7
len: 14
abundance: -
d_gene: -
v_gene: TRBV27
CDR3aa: CASSLIVGQNEQYF
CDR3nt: TGTGCCAGCAGTTTAATTGTTGGGCAGAACGAGCAGTACTTC

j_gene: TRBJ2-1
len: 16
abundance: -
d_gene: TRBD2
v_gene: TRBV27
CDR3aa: CASRSRSSGVYNEQFF
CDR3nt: TGTGCCAGCAGGTCTCGGTCTAGCGGGGTGTACAATGAGCAGTTCTTC

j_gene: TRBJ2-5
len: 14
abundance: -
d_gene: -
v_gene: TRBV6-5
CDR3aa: CASRRQALQETQYF
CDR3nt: TGTGCCAGCAGACGACAGGCTCTCCAAGAGACCCAGTACTTC

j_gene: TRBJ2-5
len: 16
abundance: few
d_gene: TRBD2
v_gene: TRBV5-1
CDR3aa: CASSLTWTSGRQTQYF
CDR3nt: TGCGCCAGCAGCTTGACGTGGACTAGCGGGAGACAGACCCAGTACTTC

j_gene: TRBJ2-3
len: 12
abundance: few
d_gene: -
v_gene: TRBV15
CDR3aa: CATSRDSGTQYF
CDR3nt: TGTGCCACCAGCAGAGATTCGGGTACGCAGTATTTT

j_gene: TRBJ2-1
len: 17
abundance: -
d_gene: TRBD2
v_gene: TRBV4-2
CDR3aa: CASSRLALAGVYNEQFF
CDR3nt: TGTGCCAGCAGCCGCCTAGCACTAGCGGGGGTCTACAATGAGCAGTTCTTC

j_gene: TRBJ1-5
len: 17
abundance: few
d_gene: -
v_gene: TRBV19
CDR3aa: CASINRGGRPSDQPQHF
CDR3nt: TGTGCCAGTATCAATCGGGGGGGGCGACCGTCGGATCAGCCCCAGCATTTT

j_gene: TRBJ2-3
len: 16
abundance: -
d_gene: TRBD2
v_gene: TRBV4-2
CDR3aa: CASSHPGLAEGGTQYF
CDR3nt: TGTGCCAGCAGCCACCCGGGACTAGCGGAGGGGGGTACGCAGTATTTT

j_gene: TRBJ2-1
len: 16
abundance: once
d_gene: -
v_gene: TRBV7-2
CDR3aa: CASSLRIGQPDNEQFF
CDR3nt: TGTGCCAGCAGCTTAAGGATTGGGCAACCGGACAATGAGCAGTTCTTC

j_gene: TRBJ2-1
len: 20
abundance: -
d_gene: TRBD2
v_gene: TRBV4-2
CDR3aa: CASSQRVTSGTLRLYNEQFF
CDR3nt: TGTGCCAGCAGCCAACGAGTAACTAGCGGGACACTAAGACTTTACAATGAGCAGTTCTTC

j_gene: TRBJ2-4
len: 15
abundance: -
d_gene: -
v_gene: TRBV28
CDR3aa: CASSHGGSHKNIQYF
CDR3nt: TGTGCCAGCAGCCACGGAGGGTCACACAAAAACATTCAGTACTTC

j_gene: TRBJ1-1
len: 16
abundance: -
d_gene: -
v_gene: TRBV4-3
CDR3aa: CASSQGGVGASTEAFF
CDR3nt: TGCGCCAGCAGCCAAGGGGGCGTGGGGGCGAGCACTGAAGCTTTCTTT

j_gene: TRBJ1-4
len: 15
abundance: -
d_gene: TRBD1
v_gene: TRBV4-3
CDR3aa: CASSQGQGTDEKLFF
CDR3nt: TGCGCCAGCAGCCAAGGACAGGGAACTGATGAAAAACTGTTTTTT

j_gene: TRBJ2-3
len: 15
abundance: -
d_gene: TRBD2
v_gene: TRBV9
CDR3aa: CASSVGTSVTDTQYF
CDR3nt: TGTGCCAGCAGCGTAGGGACTAGCGTAACAGATACGCAGTATTTT

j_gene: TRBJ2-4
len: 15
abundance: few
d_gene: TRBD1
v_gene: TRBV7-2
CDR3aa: CASSLVKGARNIQYF
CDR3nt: TGTGCCAGCAGCTTAGTAAAGGGGGCAAGGAACATTCAGTACTTC

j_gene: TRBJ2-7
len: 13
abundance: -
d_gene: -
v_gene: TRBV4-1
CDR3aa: CASSQVGSTEQYF
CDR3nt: TGCGCCAGCAGCCAAGTGGGGAGCACCGAGCAGTACTTC

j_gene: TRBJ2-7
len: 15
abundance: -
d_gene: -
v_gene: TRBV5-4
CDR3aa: CASSLGGPTEYEQYF
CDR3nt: TGTGCCAGCAGCTTGGGGGGGCCGACGGAATACGAGCAGTACTTC

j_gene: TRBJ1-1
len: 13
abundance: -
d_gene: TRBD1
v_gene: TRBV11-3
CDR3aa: CASSPARGTEAFF
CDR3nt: TGTGCCAGCAGCCCAGCCAGGGGGACTGAAGCTTTCTTT

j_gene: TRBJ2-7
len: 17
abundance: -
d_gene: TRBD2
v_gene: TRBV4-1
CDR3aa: CASSQVSSGSRSYEQYF
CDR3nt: TGCGCCAGCAGCCAAGTTTCTAGCGGGAGTCGCAGCTACGAGCAGTACTTC

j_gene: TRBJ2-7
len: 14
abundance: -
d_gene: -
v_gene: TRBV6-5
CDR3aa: CASASAGGPGEQYF
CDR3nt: TGTGCCAGCGCAAGCGCAGGGGGGCCTGGCGAGCAGTACTTC

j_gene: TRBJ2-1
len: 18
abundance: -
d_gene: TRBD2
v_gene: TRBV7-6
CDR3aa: CASSLIPEAGGRYNEQFF
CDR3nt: TGTGCCAGCAGCTTGATCCCCGAGGCGGGAGGGCGCTACAATGAGCAGTTCTTC

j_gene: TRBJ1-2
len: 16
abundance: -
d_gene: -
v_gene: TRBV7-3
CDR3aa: CASSLVSLMANYGYTF
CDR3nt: TGTGCCAGCAGCTTAGTTAGTTTAATGGCTAACTATGGCTACACCTTC

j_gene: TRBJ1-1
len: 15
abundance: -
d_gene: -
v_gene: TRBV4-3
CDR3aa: CASSQDGGGNTEAFF
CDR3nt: TGCGCCAGCAGCCAAGATGGAGGAGGGAACACTGAAGCTTTCTTT

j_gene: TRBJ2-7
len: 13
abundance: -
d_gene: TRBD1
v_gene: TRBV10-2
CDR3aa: CATSDRGPYEQYF
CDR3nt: TGCGCCACCTCGGACAGGGGACCCTACGAGCAGTACTTC

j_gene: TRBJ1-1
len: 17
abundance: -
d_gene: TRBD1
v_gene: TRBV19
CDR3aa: CASIPLQGTFSEAEAFF
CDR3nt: TGTGCCAGTATTCCTCTACAGGGGACTTTTTCGGAGGCTGAAGCTTTCTTT

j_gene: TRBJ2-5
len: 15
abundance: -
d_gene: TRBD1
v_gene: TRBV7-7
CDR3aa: CASSLDRGQQETQYF
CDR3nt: TGTGCCAGCAGCTTAGACCGGGGACAGCAAGAGACCCAGTACTTC

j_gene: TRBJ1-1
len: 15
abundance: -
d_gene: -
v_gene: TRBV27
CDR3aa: CASSSGLVMNTEAFF
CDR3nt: TGTGCCAGCAGTTCAGGGCTTGTGATGAACACTGAAGCTTTCTTT

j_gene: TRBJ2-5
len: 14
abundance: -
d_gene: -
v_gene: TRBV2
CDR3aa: CAGGQTGQQETQYF
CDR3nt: TGTGCCGGAGGCCAAACCGGACAGCAAGAGACCCAGTACTTC

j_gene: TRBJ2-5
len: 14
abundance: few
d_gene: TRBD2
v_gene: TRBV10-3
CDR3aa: CAISGREGQETQYF
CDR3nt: TGTGCCATCAGTGGGAGGGAGGGCCAAGAGACCCAGTACTTC

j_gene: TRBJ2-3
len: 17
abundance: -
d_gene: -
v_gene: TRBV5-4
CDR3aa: CASSLYSGSFSTDTQYF
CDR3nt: TGTGCCAGCAGCTTGTACAGCGGGTCGTTTAGCACAGATACGCAGTATTTT

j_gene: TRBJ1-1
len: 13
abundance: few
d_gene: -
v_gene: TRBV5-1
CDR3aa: CASSGLSNTEAFF
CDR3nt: TGCGCCAGCAGCGGCTTGTCTAACACTGAAGCTTTCTTT

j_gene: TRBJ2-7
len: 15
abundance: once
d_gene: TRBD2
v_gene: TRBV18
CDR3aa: CASSPPASGSYEQYF
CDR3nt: TGTGCCAGCTCACCACCGGCTAGCGGGAGCTACGAGCAGTACTTC

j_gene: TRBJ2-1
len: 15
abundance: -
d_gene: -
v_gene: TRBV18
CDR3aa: CASSPPYSTYNEQFF
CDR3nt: TGTGCCAGCTCACCACCCTACTCCACCTACAATGAGCAGTTCTTC

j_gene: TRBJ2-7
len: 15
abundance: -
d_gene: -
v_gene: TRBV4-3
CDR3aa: CASSLDQDSAYEQYF
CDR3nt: TGCGCCAGCAGCCTTGATCAGGACAGTGCCTACGAGCAGTACTTC

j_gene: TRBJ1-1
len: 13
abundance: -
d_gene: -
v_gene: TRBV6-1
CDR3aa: CASSEYKGAEAFF
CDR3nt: TGTGCCAGCAGTGAATACAAAGGAGCTGAAGCTTTCTTT

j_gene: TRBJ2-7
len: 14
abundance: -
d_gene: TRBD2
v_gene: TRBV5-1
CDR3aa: CASSLTLAGAEQYF
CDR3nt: TGCGCCAGCAGCTTGACACTAGCGGGAGCCGAGCAGTACTTC

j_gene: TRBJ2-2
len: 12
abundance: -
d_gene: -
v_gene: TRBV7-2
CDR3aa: CALSLNTGELFF
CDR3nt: TGTGCCCTAAGTCTCAACACCGGGGAGCTGTTTTTT

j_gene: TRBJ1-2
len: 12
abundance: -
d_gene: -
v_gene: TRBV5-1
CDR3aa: CASSWDFYGYTF
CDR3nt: TGCGCCAGCAGCTGGGACTTTTATGGCTACACCTTC

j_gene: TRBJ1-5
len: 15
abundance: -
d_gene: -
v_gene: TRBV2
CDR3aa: CASSDSAGGYQPQHF
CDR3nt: TGTGCCAGCAGTGATTCGGCAGGAGGGTATCAGCCCCAGCATTTT

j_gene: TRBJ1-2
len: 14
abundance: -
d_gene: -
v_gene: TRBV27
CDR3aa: CASSPSLSVNGYTF
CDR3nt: TGTGCCAGCAGTCCATCCCTATCGGTTAATGGCTACACCTTC

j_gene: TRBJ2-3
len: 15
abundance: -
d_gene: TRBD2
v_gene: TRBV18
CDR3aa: CASCYTTSRTDTQYF
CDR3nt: TGTGCCAGCTGCTATACGACTAGCCGCACAGATACGCAGTATTTT